The 26 T cell receptor beta chains below all came from one sample that was sequenced in a study of shared clonotypes between healthy human individuals. The protocol was immunoSEQ multiplex PCR, while the TCRdb copy is restricted to in-frame clones and leaves out a portion. The sample records about 1 million clones, about 77% being singletons. The source material was memory CD4+ T cells sorted from blood. Subset meaning: CD45RA-negative fraction. All receptors derive from a man between 18 and 29 years old in good health.

In its sample, this clone was seen a few times. The chain employs TRBV4-3 and TRBJ1-3; D remains unclear. V was pared by 0 bases and J by 2 bases, with 8 bases between. The CDR3 runs to 15 residues. Looked up from germline, CDR1 is LGHNA and CDR2 is YSLEER. CDR3 nucleotide sequence: TGCGCCAGCAGCCAAGAAACCACAGCTGGAAACACCATATATTTT. Translation: CASSQETTAGNTIYF.

The chain joins TRBV4-3 to TRBJ2-7; D may correspond to TRBD1 or TRBD2 (5 bases each). This CDR3 contains 14 residues. Germline V gene lookup returns CDR1 LGHNA and CDR2 YSLEER. The V gene lost 3 bases and the J gene lost 6 bases, with 15 bases spanning the gap. This chain's CDR3 is CASSQALGGSEQYF. In nucleotides, the CDR3 is TGCGCCAGCAGCCAGGCGCTTGGGGGTAGCGAGCAGTACTTC.

V gene TRBV30 combines with J gene TRBJ1-4, with 7 bases matching TRBD1. The CDR3 contains 15 residues. The junction had 4 bases not matched to a gene; V was cut back by 0 bases and J by 3 bases. Germline V gene sequence: CDR1 GTSNPN, CDR2 SVGIG (reference sequence). The CDR3, as DNA: TGTGCCTGGAGTGTAAAGGGGGCAGCTAATGAAAAACTGTTTTTT. It specifies CAWSVKGAANEKLFF.

The chain joins TRBV21-1 to TRBJ2-3; the table gives TRBD1 as D, unverified against the DNA. TRBV21-1 is reported as a pseudogene. CDR3 length equals 16 residues. The CDR3 sequence is CASSIRQEPSTDTQYF. CDR3 DNA sequence: TGTGCCAGCAGCATCCGACAGGAGCCGAGCACAGATACGCAGTATTTT.

The V gene is TRBV2, the J gene TRBJ1-6; D gene uncertain. The ends were cut back, 0 bases at V and 4 bases at J, with 16 bases in the middle. Germline V gives CDR1 SNHLY, CDR2 FYNNEI. This CDR3 is built from 18 residues. CDR3 sequence (DNA): TGTGCCAGCAGTGAAGCAAATGGGTTCCTCGGGTATAATTCACCCCTCCACTTT. Encoded protein: CASSEANGFLGYNSPLHF.

The chain carries TRBV27 and TRBJ2-1, with 16 bases identical to TRBD2. With 9 bases clipped from V and 9 bases from J, the junction kept 8 bases outside the gene matches. The CDR3 length is 15 residues. Germline V gene sequence: CDR1 MNHEY, CDR2 SMNVEV (reference sequence). The CDR3 here is CASAAGTSGRGEQFF. DNA for the CDR3: TGTGCCAGTGCTGCCGGGACTAGCGGGAGGGGTGAGCAGTTCTTC.

This chain uses TRBV6-5 with TRBJ2-1; D remains ambiguous. The CDR3 is 13 amino acids. Germline-derived CDR1 and CDR2 are MNHEY and SVGAGI. V was trimmed by 0 bases and J by 14 bases, leaving 14 bases between them. The CDR3 nucleotides read TGTGCCAGCAGTTACTCCGGAACGAAAAGCGAGTTCTTC. Encoded protein: CASSYSGTKSEFF.

The rearrangement joins TRBV20-1 to TRBJ2-3; no clear D gene. This CDR3 comprises 10 residues. Trimming stripped 6 bases from V and 4 bases from J, with 5 bases between. CDR1 and CDR2 (germline): DFQATT, SNEGSKA (reference sequence). The CDR3 DNA sequence: TGCAGTGCCACGCCAGATACGCAGTATTTT. The encoded protein is CSATPDTQYF.

This clone has only one observation. The chain is built from TRBV27 and TRBJ2-3; TRBD1 agrees at 8 bases. CDR1 is MNHEY, CDR2 SMNVEV, per germline (reference sequence). V shed 4 bases, J shed 0 bases, and the junction held 6 bases outside the gene matches. This CDR3 has 16 amino acids. CDR3 sequence: CASSYRDRISTDTQYF. CDR3 nucleotides: TGTGCCAGCAGTTACCGGGACAGGATAAGCACAGATACGCAGTATTTT.

J is TRBJ1-2 and V is TRBV19; possibly TRBD1 for D (6 bases). Trimming left V 6 bases short and J 3 bases short, with 23 bases between. CDR1 is LNHDA, CDR2 SQIVND, per germline (reference sequence). The CDR3 is 17 residues long. CDR3 loop: CASSLNPTGAPDYGYTF. CDR3 DNA: TGTGCCAGTAGCCTCAATCCGACAGGTGCCCCCGACTATGGCTACACCTTC.

A single count supports this clone. This may be a read error: a much more frequent sequence differs by one nucleotide. The chain carries TRBV7-2 and TRBJ2-2, with D hard to call. This CDR3 has 13 residues. Germline lookup yields CDR1 SGHTA and CDR2 FQGNSA. V lost 1 base, J lost 3 bases, and 3 bases lay in between. CDR3 region: CASSLEHTGELFF. In DNA form, the CDR3 reads TGTGCCAGCAGCTTAGAACACACCGGGGAGCTGTTTTTT.

CDR3 sequence (DNA): TGCGCCAGCAGCAGGACAGGGGGCGAGCAGTACTTC. As protein: CASSRTGGEQYF. The gene calls are TRBV5-1 and TRBJ2-7; 10 bases align to TRBD1. Losses at the gene ends were 4 bases for V and 6 bases for J; bases not matched to a gene: 1. The V gene's germline CDR1 is SGHRS and CDR2 YFSETQ. CDR3 length: 12 amino acids.

In its sample, this clone was seen once. This sequence joins TRBV19 and TRBJ1-5; a weak D match, TRBD1 (6 bases). Germline V CDR1 and CDR2: LNHDA, SQIVND (reference sequence). V was cut by 5 bases and J by 0 bases, with 17 bases left in between. The CDR3 loop spans 17 amino acids. CDR3 in DNA: TGTGCCAGTAGTCGACGGACAGCCCTTGATAGCAATCAGCCCCAGCATTTT. This encodes CASSRRTALDSNQPQHF.

V is TRBV5-6 and J is TRBJ2-5, with D possibly being TRBD2 (6 bases). Trimming shortened V by 4 bases and J by 3 bases, and 13 bases separated the two germline ends. Germline CDR1 reads SGHDT; CDR2 reads YYEEEE. The CDR3 runs 14 residues. The CDR3 here is CASSRTGLKETQYF. The CDR3, as DNA: TGTGCCAGCAGCCGTACGGGACTTAAAGAGACCCAGTACTTC. Full variable domain (missing parts from reference TRBV5-6 and TRBJ2-5): DAGVTQSPTHLIKTRGQQVTLRCSPKSGHDTVSWYQQALGQGPQFIFQYYEEEERQRGNFPDRFSGHQFPNYSSELNVNALLLGDSALYLCASSRTGLKETQYFGPGTRLLVL.

The V call is TRBV28, the J call TRBJ1-2; 7 bases are shared with TRBD1. Germline lookup yields CDR1 MDHEN and CDR2 SYDVKM. This CDR3 contains 14 residues. The ends lost 5 bases at V and 4 bases at J; junction bases unmatched: 7. For the CDR3, the DNA is TGTGCCAGCAGTCGTCAGGGGGTTGGCTATGGCTACACCTTC. Its protein is CASSRQGVGYGYTF.

The chain joins TRBV7-9 to TRBJ1-2; no firm D call. The CDR3 loop spans 11 amino acids. Germline V gives CDR1 SEHNR, CDR2 FQNEAQ (reference sequence). Trimming shortened V by 1 base and J by 8 bases, and 5 bases separated the two germline ends. The DNA of the CDR3 is TGTGCCAGCAGCTTAGGATGGGGCTACACCTTC. Its translation is CASSLGWGYTF.

Turning to this clone: One end of the junction varies from germline; a read error may be responsible. This sequence joins TRBV7-7 and TRBJ2-1; tentative D call: TRBD2 (5 bases). Germline lookup yields CDR1 SSHAT and CDR2 FNYEAQ (reference sequence). The CDR3 consists of 12 residues. The CDR3 DNA follows: TGTGCTAGCAGCACCGATCGGGGTGAGCAGTTCTTC. This gives the protein CASSTDRGEQFF. The full variable domain, its missing parts supplied by reference TRBV7-7 and TRBJ2-1, is GAGVSQSPRYKVTKRGQDVTLRCDPISSHATLYWYQQALGQGPEFLTYFNYEAQPDKSGLPSDRFSAERPEGSISTLTIQRTEQRDSAMYRCASSTDRGEQFFGPGTRLTVL.

The chain combines TRBV5-6 with TRBJ2-6, with D maybe TRBD1 (6 bases). The germline V and J ends were trimmed by 1 base and 2 bases, with 13 bases remaining between them. The CDR3 runs to 17 residues. The germline V gene has CDR1 SGHDT and CDR2 YYEEEE. The CDR3 reads CASSLFRGGAGANVLTF. The DNA of the CDR3 is TGTGCCAGCAGCTTGTTCAGGGGTGGAGCTGGGGCCAACGTCCTGACTTTC.

This clone was observed once. The chain's CDR3 is CASSYTGNSPLHF. DNA for the CDR3: TGTGCCAGCAGTTATACAGGGAATTCACCCCTCCACTTT. The V gene is TRBV6-5, the J gene TRBJ1-6; perhaps TRBD1 as D (6 bases). This CDR3 is 13 amino acids long. Germline V gene lookup returns CDR1 MNHEY and CDR2 SVGAGI. V was pared by 3 bases and J by 7 bases, with 7 bases between.

V is TRBV20-1 and J is TRBJ2-7; D is unresolved. Per the germline V gene, CDR1 is DFQATT and CDR2 is SNEGSKA (reference sequence). The CDR3 is 9 residues long. The CDR3 DNA sequence: TGCAGGGCTGAGTGGGAGCAGTACTTC. This codes for CRAEWEQYF.

V usage is TRBV5-1 and J usage is TRBJ2-7; the D is unclear. CDR3 length: 14 residues. CDR1 and CDR2 (germline): SGHRS, YFSETQ. V was cut by 4 bases and J by 6 bases, with 17 bases left in between. The CDR3 bases are TGCGCCAGCAGCCGCGACGGGCCTCCCGGCGAGCAGTACTTC. Translating it yields CASSRDGPPGEQYF.

This chain uses TRBV30 with TRBJ2-6, with D hard to call. V dropped 7 bases and J dropped 0 bases, with 10 bases sitting between them. The germline V gene encodes CDR1 GTSNPN and CDR2 SVGIG (reference sequence). The CDR3 has 14 residues. The CDR3 is CASRRNSGANVLTF. CDR3 bases: TGTGCCTCCCGACGGAACTCTGGGGCCAACGTCCTGACTTTC. The whole variable domain, filled in from reference TRBV30 and TRBJ2-6, reads SQTIHQWPATLVQPVGSPLSLECTVEGTSNPNLYWYRQAAGRGLQLLFYSVGIGQISSEVPQNLSASRPQDRQFILSSKKLLLSDSGFYLCASRRNSGANVLTFGAGSRLTVL.

The CDR3 DNA follows: TGTGCCAGCAGCTTAGCGTTCACGGGCTATGGCTACACCTTC. It is translated as CASSLAFTGYGYTF. The V gene is TRBV7-2, the J gene TRBJ1-2; unclear D gene. Germline CDR1 and CDR2: SGHTA and FQGNSA. Trimming removed 0 bases from V and 4 bases from J, with 9 bases in between. CDR3 length equals 14 residues.

The V gene is TRBV5-1, the J gene TRBJ2-5; D gene uncertain. CDR3 length equals 15 residues. Trimming removed 5 bases at V and 4 bases at J, with 18 bases between. Germline V gene data show CDR1 as SGHRS and CDR2 as YFSETQ. This CDR3 reads CASSGGQARGETQYF. The DNA for the CDR3 is TGCGCCAGCAGTGGTGGGCAGGCCCGAGGAGAGACCCAGTACTTC.

The rearrangement joins TRBV4-1 to TRBJ1-6, with 7 bases fitting TRBD1. V was pared by 4 bases and J by 10 bases, with 16 bases of the junction left unmatched. This CDR3 is built from 17 residues. Germline loops: CDR1 MGHRA, CDR2 YSYEKL. The CDR3 region has the DNA TGCGCCAGCAGCCCTCAGGGGGACCCTTCTAGAGGGTCACCCCTCCACTTT. Its protein product is CASSPQGDPSRGSPLHF.

This clone came up a few times. Other DNA sequences in this sample translate to the same CDR3. The CDR3 region has the DNA TGTGCCAGCAGTTCGAGGACAGTTTATGGCTACACCTTC. Translating it yields CASSSRTVYGYTF. The chain combines TRBV28 with TRBJ1-2, with D possibly TRBD1 on 6 matching bases. With 4 bases removed from V and 5 bases from J, the gap between germline ends came to 11 bases. The length of the CDR3 is 13 residues. Germline-derived CDR1 and CDR2 are MDHEN and SYDVKM.